A single sample gave rise to the 3 T cell receptor beta chains below, sequenced in a study of control samples from healthy donors and cancer patients. TCRdb keeps only in-frame clones here, not all; method: immunoSEQ multiplex PCR. The table shows 120,000 or so clones, with around 87% occurring only once. The sequenced sample consisted of blood. The receptors were sampled from a man aged 55 to 70 in good health.

This chain connects TRBV4-3 to TRBJ1-2; TRBD1 agrees at 10 bases. V dropped 1 base and J dropped 4; count of bases not matched to a gene: 3. CDR1 and CDR2 from the germline V gene are LGHNA and YSLEER. CDR3 length equals 15 residues. For the CDR3, the DNA is TGCGCCAGCAGCCAAGGGACAGGGGGATTCTATGGCTACACCTTC. Its translation: CASSQGTGGFYGYTF.

This chain connects TRBV27 to TRBJ2-7; D gene ambiguous. Trimming stripped 2 bases from V and 0 bases from J, with 5 bases between. The CDR3 runs 13 residues. Germline V gives CDR1 MNHEY, CDR2 SMNVEV (reference sequence). The CDR3 bases are TGTGCCAGCAGTTTAACCCTCTCCTACGAGCAGTACTTC. Protein sequence: CASSLTLSYEQYF.

A single count supports this clone. V usage is TRBV28 and J usage is TRBJ2-3; TRBD1 matches at 7 bases. Germline CDR1 reads MDHEN; CDR2 reads SYDVKM. Unmatched junction bases numbered 12, after V lost 4 bases and J lost 2 bases. The CDR3 extends over 17 amino acids. CDR3 sequence reads: CASSSVLLGGPTDTQYF. CDR3 DNA: TGTGCCAGCAGTTCAGTTTTATTAGGGGGCCCCACAGATACGCAGTATTTT.